A single sample is the source of the 26 T cell receptor beta chains below, sequenced in a study of PD-1 blockade in classical Hodgkin lymphoma. Noted time point: newly diagnosed, previously untreated cHL patient sample. Data came from immunoSEQ multiplex PCR; TCRdb stores just in-frame clones and leaves some out. This table holds 15,000 to 20,000 clones, 75% to 90% found once. The sample consisted of peripheral blood mononuclear cells (PBMCs). These TCRs come from a human donor with classical Hodgkin lymphoma.

The chain couples TRBV18 to TRBJ2-3; D not certain. Trimming shortened V by 0 bases and J by 2 bases, and 6 bases separated the two germline ends. CDR3 length: 14 residues. CDR1 and CDR2 from the germline V gene are KGHSH and LQKENI. CDR3 sequence reads: CASSPPRYTDTQYF. The DNA for the CDR3 is TGTGCCAGCTCACCACCCAGGTACACAGATACGCAGTATTTT.

The sample holds a few counts of this clone. The chain is built from TRBV5-8 and TRBJ2-3, with no clear D. V shed 0 bases and J shed 4 bases, with 6 bases lying between them. This CDR3 comprises 13 residues. CDR1 is SGHTS, CDR2 YDEGEE, per germline. DNA of the CDR3: TGTGCCAGCAGCTTGGCCGGAGCAGATACGCAGTATTTT. It codes for CASSLAGADTQYF. Full variable domain (outside the CDR3, taken from reference TRBV5-8 and TRBJ2-3): EAGVTQSPTHLIKTRGQQATLRCSPISGHTSVYWYQQALGLGLQFLLWYDEGEERNRGNFPPRFSGRQFPNYSSELNVNALELEDSALYLCASSLAGADTQYFGPGTRLTVL.

CDR3 region: CASSAGHPNSPLHF. For the CDR3, the DNA is TGTGCCAGCAGCGCGGGACACCCTAATTCACCCCTCCACTTT. This chain uses TRBV9 with TRBJ1-6, with a weak D call TRBD1 (6 bases). CDR1 is SGDLS, CDR2 YYNGEE, per germline. Trimming left V 3 bases short and J 6 bases short, with 10 bases between. The CDR3 has 14 amino acids.

This sequence joins TRBV28 and TRBJ1-1, with D hard to call. CDR1 and CDR2 from the germline V gene are MDHEN and SYDVKM. Trimming left V 1 base short and J 9 bases short, with 3 bases between. CDR3 length: 10 residues. As DNA, the CDR3 is TGTGCCAGCAGTTTATATAAAGCTTTCTTT. Amino acid sequence: CASSLYKAFF.

The CDR3 DNA reads TGTGCCAGCAGTTTGACTAGCGACTACGAGCAGTACTTC. This encodes CASSLTSDYEQYF. The rearrangement uses TRBV2 and TRBJ2-7, with TRBD2 matching over 8 bases. The CDR3 sequence is 13 residues long. Trimming took 5 bases from V and 3 from J; bases not matched to a gene: 3. CDR1 is SNHLY and CDR2 is FYNNEI in the germline V gene.

The V gene is TRBV7-2, the J gene TRBJ2-5; D might be TRBD2 (5 bases). The CDR3 runs 13 residues. V was cut by 0 bases and J by 4 bases, with 6 bases left in between. The germline V gene has CDR1 SGHTA and CDR2 FQGNSA. The CDR3 spells CASSLAGRETQYF. The CDR3 nucleotides read TGTGCCAGCAGCTTAGCGGGGAGAGAGACCCAGTACTTC.

The chain recombines TRBV28 with TRBJ1-5, with D possibly matching TRBD1 (5 bases). This CDR3 is built from 21 residues. Trimming pared 7 bases from V and 5 bases from J, leaving 36 bases between. Germline V CDR1 and CDR2: MDHEN, SYDVKM. The CDR3 loop reads CASILLLRGPPLTWADQPQHF. The CDR3 DNA is TGTGCCAGCATTTTGCTACTAAGGGGACCCCCTCTCACCTGGGCAGATCAGCCCCAGCATTTT. Variable domain in full (rest from reference TRBV28 and TRBJ1-5): DVKVTQSSRYLVKRTGEKVFLECVQDMDHENMFWYRQDPGLGLRLIYFSYDVKMKEKGDIPEGYSVSREKKERFSLILESASTNQTSMYLCASILLLRGPPLTWADQPQHFGDGTRLSIL.

The chain couples TRBV6-6 to TRBJ2-7, with 8 bases matching TRBD2. The V and J ends lost 2 bases and 2 bases, in that order; junction bases with no gene match: 8. This CDR3 has 16 amino acids. CDR1 MNHNY and CDR2 SVGAGI come from the germline V gene (reference sequence). Written as DNA, the CDR3 is TGTGCCAGCAGTTACCCACAAGCGGGAGAAACCTACGAGCAGTACTTC. This codes for CASSYPQAGETYEQYF.

The V call is TRBV7-2, the J call TRBJ2-3; TRBD1 matches 8 bases. CDR1 is SGHTA and CDR2 is FQGNSA in the germline V gene. Trimming took 5 bases from V and 6 from J; bases not matched to a gene: 4. The CDR3 sequence is 13 residues long. The CDR3 sequence is CASSTDRVDTQYF. The CDR3 DNA is TGTGCCAGCAGCACGGACAGGGTGGATACGCAGTATTTT.

There are a few counts of this clone. The V call is TRBV18, the J call TRBJ2-3; unclear D gene. CDR1 is KGHSH and CDR2 is LQKENI in the germline V gene. V was shortened by 6 bases and J by 0 bases, with 7 bases between the two germline ends. The CDR3 totals 13 residues. CDR3 sequence (DNA): TGTGCCAGCTCCAGGATTAGCACAGATACGCAGTATTTT. Translation gives CASSRISTDTQYF. The full variable domain, in which reference TRBV18 and TRBJ2-3 provide the parts outside the CDR3, is NAGVMQNPRHLVRRRGQEARLRCSPMKGHSHVYWYRQLPEEGLKFMVYLQKENIIDESGMPKERFSAEFPKEGPSILRIQQVVRGDSAAYFCASSRISTDTQYFGPGTRLTVL.

The chain is built from TRBV7-2 and TRBJ2-1, with 9 bases that match TRBD2. The CDR3 is 16 amino acids. V was clipped by 5 bases and J by 10 bases; unmatched bases: 15. Germline V gene sequence: CDR1 SGHTA, CDR2 FQGNSA. The CDR3 sequence: CASSAPGGRASREQFF. Written as DNA, the CDR3 is TGTGCCAGCAGCGCCCCGGGCGGGAGGGCCAGTCGGGAGCAGTTCTTC.

The rearrangement joins TRBV19 to TRBJ2-3, with 15 bases matching TRBD2. The V segment lost 5 bases and the J segment 5 bases; nucleotides outside the gene matches: 2. Germline loops: CDR1 LNHDA, CDR2 SQIVND (reference sequence). The CDR3 covers 15 residues. This chain's CDR3 is CASSGLAGGEDTQYF. For the CDR3, the DNA is TGTGCCAGTAGTGGACTAGCGGGAGGGGAAGATACGCAGTATTTT.

This clone was counted a few times. The genes are TRBV29-1 and TRBJ2-5; D gene uncertain. V lost 7 bases, J lost 5 bases, and 14 bases lay in between. The germline CDR1 and CDR2 sequences are SQVTM and ANQGSEA. The CDR3 runs to 12 residues. Here the CDR3 reads CSAEITRETQYF. CDR3 DNA sequence: TGCAGCGCCGAAATTACCCGTGAGACCCAGTACTTC.

The chain is built from TRBV6-1 and TRBJ2-4; 8 bases line up with TRBD1. V lost 6 bases to trimming and J lost 5 bases; unmatched junction nucleotides: 9. From germline, CDR1 is MNHNS and CDR2 SASEGT. The CDR3 has 15 residues. The CDR3 DNA sequence: TGTGCCAGCAGGAAGGACAGGGCGAGGGAAAACATTCAGTACTTC. It encodes CASRKDRARENIQYF.

The chain uses TRBV30 and TRBJ1-2, with 9 bases lining up with TRBD1. Germline V gives CDR1 GTSNPN, CDR2 SVGIG (reference sequence). V shed 3 bases and J 5 bases; nucleotides not matched to a gene: 13. This CDR3 is built from 16 residues. CDR3 DNA sequence: TGTGCCTGGAGGAACCGGGACAGGGCAATATCATATGGCTACACCTTC. Encoded protein: CAWRNRDRAISYGYTF.

The chain is built from TRBV7-6 and TRBJ1-2; D gene uncertain. Trimming stripped 1 base from V and 0 bases from J, with 9 bases between. CDR1 and CDR2 from the germline V gene are SGHVS and FNYEAQ. This CDR3 has 15 amino acids. The DNA for the CDR3 is TGTGCCAGCAGCTTAGAGTACAGCGCTAACTATGGCTACACCTTC. Its protein product is CASSLEYSANYGYTF.

The chain links TRBV7-6 to TRBJ2-3; 12 nucleotides match TRBD2. Germline loops: CDR1 SGHVS, CDR2 FNYEAQ. Germline trimming cut 3 bases from V and 5 bases from J; bases unmatched to any gene: 3. The CDR3 is 15 amino acids. The CDR3 reads CASSFSSGRGDTQYF. In DNA, the CDR3 is TGTGCCAGCAGCTTCTCTAGCGGGAGGGGAGATACGCAGTATTTT.

This clone was recorded only once. The chain recombines TRBV5-1 with TRBJ2-7; maybe TRBD1 (6 bases). This CDR3 is built from 15 residues. V dropped 4 bases and J dropped 3 bases, with 17 bases sitting between them. Germline V gene data show CDR1 as SGHRS and CDR2 as YFSETQ. CDR3 coding DNA: TGCGCCAGCAGCACGGACCCGGGACAAATCTACGAGCAGTACTTC. This codes for CASSTDPGQIYEQYF.

This chain links TRBV30 with TRBJ1-1; D is perhaps TRBD1 (6 bases). V lost 4 bases to trimming and J lost 9 bases, with 18 bases between them. Germline V CDR1 and CDR2: GTSNPN, SVGIG (reference sequence). CDR3 length: 13 residues. CDR3 sequence (DNA): TGTGCCTGGACCTCGATCCGGCAGGGGAAAGCTTTCTTT. Its translation is CAWTSIRQGKAFF.

The chain employs TRBV7-2 and TRBJ1-1; TRBD1 aligns across 8 bases. The CDR3 covers 14 residues. Trimming took 4 bases from V and 0 from J; bases not matched to a gene: 1. Germline V gene sequence: CDR1 SGHTA, CDR2 FQGNSA. This CDR3 reads CASSSGQVNTEAFF. In DNA, the CDR3 is TGTGCCAGCAGCTCGGGACAGGTGAACACTGAAGCTTTCTTT.

The V call is TRBV5-4, the J call TRBJ1-1; 7 nucleotides align to TRBD1. The CDR3 sequence is 16 residues long. J lost 1 base, V lost 0 bases, and 6 bases had no gene match. CDR1 is SGHNT and CDR2 is YYREEE in the germline V gene (reference sequence). The CDR3, as DNA: TGTGCCAGCAGCTTGGGAGGGGGCGTTTGGAACACTGAAGCTTTCTTT. This translates into CASSLGGGVWNTEAFF.

The CDR3 sequence is CASSQAGYSGANVLTF. For the CDR3, the DNA is TGCGCCAGCAGCCAGGCCGGTTACTCTGGGGCCAACGTCCTGACTTTC. The V gene is TRBV4-1, the J gene TRBJ2-6; no clear D gene. The CDR3 sequence is 16 residues long. Trimming removed 3 bases from V and 0 bases from J, with 9 bases in between. In germline, CDR1 is MGHRA, CDR2 YSYEKL.

V and J are TRBV11-2 and TRBJ2-5, with D possibly matching TRBD1 (6 bases). Germline assignment: CDR1 SGHAT and CDR2 FQNNGV. The V and J ends lost 3 bases and 5 bases respectively, with 22 bases between them. The CDR3 consists of 17 residues. DNA for the CDR3: TGTGCCAGCAGCTTGGGGGCACAGCCCCGAGCAAAGGAGACCCAGTACTTC. As protein: CASSLGAQPRAKETQYF.

The chain uses TRBV4-2 and TRBJ1-2; no clear D. The V gene's germline CDR1 is LGHNA and CDR2 YNFKEQ. CDR3 size: 18 residues. Trimming cost V 0 bases and J 0 bases, with 17 bases left between them. The DNA of the CDR3 is TGTGCCAGCAGCCAAGATCTTCCTCAATGGTTAGCTAACTATGGCTACACCTTC. It codes for CASSQDLPQWLANYGYTF.

This clone was observed a few times. CDR3 residues: CASSLVSTGSTEAFF. DNA of the CDR3: TGTGCCAGCAGCTTGGTATCAACAGGGAGCACTGAAGCTTTCTTT. The rearrangement links TRBV5-6 to TRBJ1-1, with D maybe TRBD1 (6 bases). The CDR3 length is 15 residues. The germline V and J ends were trimmed by 0 bases and 4 bases, with 13 bases remaining between them. Germline assignment: CDR1 SGHDT and CDR2 YYEEEE.

The rearrangement links TRBV6-5 to TRBJ2-7; 9 nucleotides align to TRBD2. The junction had 7 bases not matched to a gene; V was cut back by 0 bases and J by 4 bases. The CDR3 contains 16 residues. CDR1 is MNHEY, CDR2 SVGAGI, per germline. CDR3 residues: CASSYSIPREGYEQYF. In DNA form, the CDR3 reads TGTGCCAGCAGTTACTCGATCCCGCGGGAGGGATACGAGCAGTACTTC.